This T cell receptor (beta chain) originates from a study of blood T cell repertoires in COVID-19. The overall study: Samples of COVID-19 (acute and convalescent) were obtained from the United States, Italy and Spain.

In the authors' workflow: Reference gene primer amplification in the assay estimated nucleated cell counts. Only in-frame clones appear in the TCRdb table, and some are missing; sequencing was by immunoSEQ multiplex PCR. D and trimming come from the DNA, and the V and J calls and clone size come from that table. The repertoire has 130,000 to 150,000 clones, 80% to 85% of them found once; the top ten carry around 5.5%. Trimming removed 3 bases at V and 5 bases at J, with 11 bases between. Germline values: CDR1 MDHEN, CDR2 SYDVKM. CDR3 length equals 14 residues. Participant ages covered roughly 18 to 90 years across about 22 US areas. Assignments of participants to cohorts depended upon their own reported clinical history.

Input material: PBMCs or T cells enriched from blood (not recorded which). The chain is built from TRBV28 and TRBJ1-5; possibly TRBD1 for D (5 bases). This receptor was taken from a man aged 35-49 years with acute COVID-19. CDR3 loop: CASSFLGGDQPQHF. As DNA, the CDR3 is TGTGCCAGCAGTTTCCTAGGAGGGGATCAGCCCCAGCATTTT.